The clone carrying this TCR beta chain occurred a few times. The data were taken from a study of T cell responses to AZD1222 COVID-19 vaccine. Study-wide context: Analyses pooled second doses at about 4 or about 12 weeks.

The germline gives CDR1 SGHNT, CDR2 YYREEE (reference sequence). The CDR3 spans 15 residues. The V gene end was trimmed by 6 bases and the J gene end by 5 bases; junction bases not matched to a gene: 12. Sequencing used immunoSEQ multiplex PCR; TCRdb keeps in-frame clones, though not all of them. The sample records 80,000 or so clones, roughly 80% being singletons. This clonotype was sampled from an adult in good health. Sequenced here: peripheral blood, sampled on day 0 of AZD1222 vaccination. This chain connects TRBV5-4 to TRBJ2-7, with 9 bases identical to TRBD1. In DNA, the CDR3 is TGTGCCAGCAACCGACTTGAGGGACAGGGAAACGAGCAGTACTTC. Its translation: CASNRLEGQGNEQYF.